This passage covers 28 T cell receptor beta chains from one sample sequenced in a study of T cell responses to AZD1222 COVID-19 vaccine. The table came from immunoSEQ multiplex PCR; TCRdb's copy has only in-frame clones and leaves some out. Of some 150,000 clones listed, 90% were seen once; the top ten hold roughly 3.2%. Source: peripheral blood, taken 28 days after the second AZD1222 dose. These receptor sequences come from an adult who received the AZD1222 COVID-19 vaccine.

The rearrangement uses TRBV10-1 and TRBJ1-2, with no clear D. CDR1 is WNHNN, CDR2 SYGVQD, per germline (reference sequence). The ends were cut back, 2 bases at V and 8 bases at J, with 9 bases in the middle. This CDR3 region has 12 residues. CDR3 coding DNA: TGCGCCAGCAGTGAGGGGAGAGGAGGCTACACCTTC. As protein: CASSEGRGGYTF.

This clone was observed a few times. The rearrangement uses TRBV11-2 and TRBJ2-2, with 8 bases lining up with TRBD2. The CDR3 contains 15 residues. Germline-derived CDR1 and CDR2 are SGHAT and FQNNGV. V lost 6 bases to trimming and J lost 5 bases; unmatched junction nucleotides: 8. The CDR3 region has the DNA TGTGCCAGCAGTACCGGGACTAGACAAACCGGGGAGCTGTTTTTT. Residues: CASSTGTRQTGELFF.

The genes are TRBV29-1 and TRBJ2-6, with D possibly matching TRBD1 (6 bases). V lost 7 bases to trimming and J lost 1 base, with 8 bases between them. The CDR3 extends over 13 amino acids. Germline V lookup: CDR1 SQVTM, CDR2 ANQGSEA. The CDR3 nucleotides are TGCAGCGGGGGGCAATCTGGGGCCAACGTCCTGACTTTC. Amino acids: CSGGQSGANVLTF.

This rearrangement joins TRBV27 to TRBJ2-1, with D maybe TRBD2 (5 bases). The V gene's germline CDR1 is MNHEY and CDR2 SMNVEV (reference sequence). The V end lost 0 bases, the J end lost 6 bases, and 9 bases lay between the germline ends. The CDR3 is 14 amino acids. The CDR3 DNA reads as TGTGCCAGCAGTTTATCGCGACTAAGCAATGAGCAGTTCTTC. Translation gives CASSLSRLSNEQFF.

The genes are TRBV5-1 and TRBJ1-1, with unresolved D. V gave up 0 bases and J gave up 1 base, with 16 bases separating them. This CDR3 spans 17 amino acids. Germline loops: CDR1 SGHRS, CDR2 YFSETQ. In DNA, the CDR3 is TGCGCCAGCAGCTTGGACGGACGCTCCCGAGGGAACACTGAAGCTTTCTTT. As protein: CASSLDGRSRGNTEAFF.

Written as DNA, the CDR3 is TGTGCCAGCAGTTTGAGGGATCCCAAAGATACGCAGTATTTT. It is translated as CASSLRDPKDTQYF. The chain joins TRBV27 to TRBJ2-3, with a tentative D call TRBD2 (5 bases). Germline-derived CDR1 and CDR2 are MNHEY and SMNVEV (reference sequence). The CDR3 is made up of 14 amino acids. The V end was cut by 3 bases, the J end by 5 bases, with 12 bases between.

The chain combines TRBV6-5 with TRBJ2-1; 9 bases are a match to TRBD1. The junction had 5 bases not matched to a gene; V was cut back by 6 bases and J by 2 bases. The CDR3 consists of 15 residues. The V gene's germline CDR1 is MNHEY and CDR2 SVGAGI. This CDR3 is CASSAGTGPYNEQFF. DNA for the CDR3: TGTGCCAGCAGCGCCGGGACAGGGCCCTACAATGAGCAGTTCTTC.

The chain couples TRBV2 to TRBJ2-1; D might be TRBD2 (6 bases). Per germline, CDR1 SNHLY and CDR2 FYNNEI. The CDR3 covers 14 residues. V was cut by 3 bases and J by 0 bases, with 6 bases left in between. The CDR3 sequence: CASSDGSSYNEQFF. The CDR3 bases are TGTGCCAGCAGTGACGGGAGCTCCTACAATGAGCAGTTCTTC.

The rearrangement joins TRBV15 to TRBJ2-2, with a possible D match to TRBD1 (5 bases). Per germline, CDR1 LNHNV and CDR2 YYDKDF (reference sequence). The CDR3 length is 15 residues. Trimming removed 1 base at V and 5 bases at J, with 11 bases between. The CDR3 is CATSRGDSRTGELFF. The CDR3 nucleotides read TGTGCCACCAGCAGAGGAGACAGTCGGACCGGGGAGCTGTTTTTT.

V and J are TRBV7-9 and TRBJ2-3; no definite D call. V lost 1 base, J lost 2 bases, and 13 bases lay in between. The CDR3 is made up of 16 amino acids. Germline V gives CDR1 SEHNR, CDR2 FQNEAQ (reference sequence). The CDR3 DNA follows: TGTGCCAGCAGCTTAGAGGTCGGCAAACCCACAGATACGCAGTATTTT. As protein: CASSLEVGKPTDTQYF.

This clone was recorded once. The chain carries TRBV30 and TRBJ2-1; 12 bases align to TRBD2. The CDR3 runs 13 residues. The junction had 2 bases not matched to a gene; V was cut back by 1 base and J by 10 bases. CDR1 GTSNPN and CDR2 SVGIG come from the germline V gene (reference sequence). In nucleotides, the CDR3 is TGTGCCTGGAGTGCCGGACTAGCGGGAGAGCAGTTCTTC. Its protein product is CAWSAGLAGEQFF.

The V gene is TRBV2, the J gene TRBJ2-3; 7 bases map to TRBD2. This CDR3 comprises 15 residues. CDR1 is SNHLY, CDR2 FYNNEI, per germline. V was pared by 8 bases and J by 0 bases, with 8 bases of the junction left unmatched. The CDR3 DNA reads TGTGCCAGCCGATTCACTAGCGTTAGCACAGATACGCAGTATTTT. Amino acid sequence: CASRFTSVSTDTQYF.

This clone occurred a few times. The chain combines TRBV27 with TRBJ1-4; a possible D gene is TRBD1 (6 bases). There are 19 residues in the CDR3. V lost 2 bases and J lost 7, with 26 bases in between. CDR1 and CDR2 from the germline V gene are MNHEY and SMNVEV (reference sequence). The chain's CDR3 is CASSLSPAGDGFASEKLFF. CDR3 nucleotide sequence: TGTGCCAGCAGTTTAAGTCCGGCAGGGGATGGCTTCGCATCTGAAAAACTGTTTTTT.

The rearrangement uses TRBV4-1 and TRBJ2-1; 12 nucleotides align to TRBD2. The length of the CDR3 is 16 residues. V shed 3 bases and J 8 bases; nucleotides not matched to a gene: 8. Germline CDR1 and CDR2: MGHRA and YSYEKL. Here the CDR3 reads CASSHTGTSGWDEQFF. The CDR3 nucleotides read TGCGCCAGCAGCCATACCGGGACTAGCGGGTGGGATGAGCAGTTCTTC.

The chain is built from TRBV12-3 or TRBV12-4 and TRBJ1-2; the D is unclear. CDR3 length equals 11 residues. V lost 5 bases, J lost 6 bases, and 7 bases lay in between. The CDR3 DNA follows: TGTGCCAGCAGTCGAATCCATGGCTACACCTTC. It encodes CASSRIHGYTF.

The chain has TRBV24-1 and TRBJ2-5; the match to TRBD2 covers 10 bases. The CDR3 sequence is 17 residues long. Germline CDR1 and CDR2: KGHDR and SFDVKD. J lost 1 base, V lost 3 bases, and 7 bases had no gene match. The CDR3 DNA is TGTGCCACCAGTGATCTCCTAGCGGGAGAGGCCCAAGAGACCCAGTACTTC. Translating gives CATSDLLAGEAQETQYF.

The chain joins TRBV18 to TRBJ1-1, with D unclear. This CDR3 spans 15 amino acids. V lost 4 bases and J 4 bases, leaving 16 bases between the germline ends. Germline CDR1 reads KGHSH; CDR2 reads LQKENI. The CDR3 region is CASSQLGGASTEAFF. As DNA, the CDR3 is TGTGCCAGCTCACAACTGGGAGGCGCGTCCACTGAAGCTTTCTTT.

The chain links TRBV19 to TRBJ1-6, with no clear D. The CDR3 runs to 14 residues. Germline V gene lookup returns CDR1 LNHDA and CDR2 SQIVND (reference sequence). Trimming removed 5 bases at V and 5 bases at J, with 10 bases between. The CDR3 region has the DNA TGTGCCAGTAGTTCGGACTCAAATAATTCACCCCTCCACTTT. Translated: CASSSDSNNSPLHF.

As for this clone: Other DNA sequences from this sample encode an identical CDR3 as well. The chain couples TRBV27 to TRBJ2-2, with 7 bases that match TRBD2. V lost 3 bases, J lost 4 bases, and 2 bases stayed unmatched. In germline, CDR1 is MNHEY, CDR2 SMNVEV (reference sequence). The CDR3 contains 14 residues. CDR3 residues: CASSFGGGTGELFF. The CDR3 nucleotides read TGTGCCAGCAGTTTTGGGGGGGGCACCGGGGAGCTGTTTTTT.

The rearrangement uses TRBV30 and TRBJ2-2, with a weak D call TRBD2 (5 bases). The V gene's germline CDR1 is GTSNPN and CDR2 SVGIG (reference sequence). CDR3 length: 14 amino acids. Trimming removed 6 bases from V and 5 bases from J, with 16 bases in between. The CDR3: CACMEAGETGELFF. CDR3 bases: TGTGCCTGCATGGAGGCCGGGGAGACCGGGGAGCTGTTTTTT.

The gene calls are TRBV7-9 and TRBJ1-2; maybe TRBD1 (6 bases). V gave up 4 bases and J gave up 1 base, with 13 bases separating them. Germline values: CDR1 SEHNR, CDR2 FQNEAQ (reference sequence). This CDR3 region has 15 residues. The CDR3 spells CASSSLTGINYGYTF. The DNA for the CDR3 is TGTGCCAGCAGCTCCTTAACAGGGATTAACTATGGCTACACCTTC.

With regard to this clone: A much larger clone lies one base from this, so it may be a read error. The V and J genes are TRBV7-9 and TRBJ2-3; no clear D. V was pared by 3 bases and J by 2 bases, with 0 bases between. From germline, CDR1 is SEHNR and CDR2 FQNEAQ (reference sequence). This CDR3 is built from 11 residues. The CDR3 DNA sequence: TGTGCCAGCAGCTTCACAGATACGCAGTATTTT. It yields the protein CASSFTDTQYF. The entire variable domain, with the rest obtained from reference TRBV7-9 and TRBJ2-3, is as follows: DTGVSQNPRHKITKRGQNVTFRCDPISEHNRLYWYRQTLGQGPEFLTYFQNEAQLEKSRLLSDRFSAERPKGSFSTLEIQRTEQGDSAMYLCASSFTDTQYFGPGTRLTVL.

The rearrangement uses TRBV7-9 and TRBJ1-4; 11 nucleotides align to TRBD1. The CDR3 totals 14 residues. V shed 5 bases, J shed 5 bases, and the junction held 1 base outside the gene matches. CDR1 SEHNR and CDR2 FQNEAQ come from the germline V gene (reference sequence). The CDR3, as DNA: TGTGCCAGCAGCAGGGACAGGGGGAATGAAAAACTGTTTTTT. Translation: CASSRDRGNEKLFF. The whole variable domain, filled in from reference TRBV7-9 and TRBJ1-4, reads DTGVSQNPRHKITKRGQNVTFRCDPISEHNRLYWYRQTLGQGPEFLTYFQNEAQLEKSRLLSDRFSAERPKGSFSTLEIQRTEQGDSAMYLCASSRDRGNEKLFFGSGTQLSVL.

This chain uses TRBV5-1 with TRBJ2-1, with 9 bases aligning to TRBD1. This CDR3 has 15 amino acids. V was clipped by 2 bases and J by 6 bases; unmatched bases: 6. Germline values: CDR1 SGHRS, CDR2 YFSETQ. This CDR3 is CASSFGQGSGNEQFF. In DNA form, the CDR3 reads TGCGCCAGCAGCTTCGGACAGGGGTCAGGCAATGAGCAGTTCTTC.

The chain combines TRBV6-1 with TRBJ2-7; 8 bases are shared with TRBD1. The CDR3 is made up of 16 amino acids. Looked up from germline, CDR1 is MNHNS and CDR2 is SASEGT. V was pared by 4 bases and J by 0 bases, with 8 bases of the junction left unmatched. This CDR3 is CASSVWTGTGSYEQYF. In nucleotides, the CDR3 is TGTGCCAGCAGTGTATGGACAGGGACGGGCTCCTACGAGCAGTACTTC.

This chain joins TRBV29-1 and TRBJ2-7, with TRBD1 matching 7 bases. V lost 7 bases and J lost 6; bases outside the gene matches: 9. From germline, CDR1 is SQVTM and CDR2 ANQGSEA. The CDR3 is 12 residues long. CDR3 DNA sequence: TGCAGCGCCGGGGACAGCGTGGGCGAGCAGTACTTC. This gives the protein CSAGDSVGEQYF.

J is TRBJ1-1 and V is TRBV28; D might be TRBD1 (5 bases). The V gene's germline CDR1 is MDHEN and CDR2 SYDVKM. The CDR3 covers 13 residues. V dropped 5 bases and J dropped 3 bases, with 10 bases sitting between them. The CDR3 sequence: CASSQRGDTEAFF. CDR3 bases: TGTGCCAGCAGTCAAAGAGGGGACACTGAAGCTTTCTTT.

The chain is built from TRBV5-6 and TRBJ1-5; D gene ambiguous. Trimming left V 0 bases short and J 3 bases short, with 10 bases between. The CDR3 contains 15 residues. Per the germline V gene, CDR1 is SGHDT and CDR2 is YYEEEE. The CDR3 region is CASSLGRGHNQPQHF. Here the CDR3 DNA reads TGTGCCAGCAGCTTGGGTCGCGGCCACAATCAGCCCCAGCATTTT.